Presented here are 15 T cell receptor beta chains from one specimen sequenced in a study of blood T cell repertoires in COVID-19. Measured with immunoSEQ multiplex PCR; TCRdb has only the in-frame clones, and not every one. This sample has 160,000 or so clones, with 75% to 85% found just once. The sequenced sample consisted of PBMCs or T cells enriched from blood (not recorded which). The receptors shown here come from a man in his forties who had recovered from COVID-19.

The V call is TRBV5-1, the J call TRBJ1-2; 12 nucleotides agree with TRBD1. V shed 2 bases and J 4 bases; nucleotides not matched to a gene: 15. Germline lookup yields CDR1 SGHRS and CDR2 YFSETQ. The CDR3 is 19 amino acids. CDR3 in amino acids: CASSFLPSGTGGEGYGYTF. The CDR3, as DNA: TGCGCCAGCAGCTTTCTCCCCTCCGGGACAGGGGGCGAGGGCTATGGCTACACCTTC.

This chain uses TRBV5-4 with TRBJ2-5, with D possibly being TRBD2 (7 bases). The CDR3 is 15 amino acids. V lost 0 bases to trimming and J lost 7 bases, with 16 bases between them. Germline values: CDR1 SGHNT, CDR2 YYREEE (reference sequence). As DNA, the CDR3 is TGTGCCAGCAGCTTGGTTGGGGGGGGCCGGGGGACCCAGTACTTC. Its protein is CASSLVGGGRGTQYF.

The J gene is TRBJ2-1, the V gene TRBV9; 7 bases fit TRBD2. Germline CDR1 is SGDLS and CDR2 is YYNGEE. This CDR3 contains 13 residues. The J segment lost 9 bases and the V segment lost 3 bases, leaving 6 bases of the junction unmatched. In DNA, the CDR3 is TGTGCCAGCAGCGGCGGGGGTAGGGGTGAGCAGTTCTTC. Amino acids: CASSGGGRGEQFF.

CDR3 in DNA: TGTGCCAGCTCACCAAACCTTGACATCAACTATGGCTACACCTTC. This translates into CASSPNLDINYGYTF. This chain links TRBV18 with TRBJ1-2; D unclear. The CDR3 has 15 residues. V was clipped by 2 bases and J by 2 bases, with 12 bases between them. CDR1 and CDR2 (germline): KGHSH, LQKENI.

This clone appeared a single time. The gene calls are TRBV11-2 and TRBJ2-5; a weak D match, TRBD1 (5 bases). Germline lookup yields CDR1 SGHAT and CDR2 FQNNGV. Trimming took 6 bases from V and 4 from J, leaving 15 bases between them. The CDR3 is made up of 14 amino acids. The DNA of the CDR3 is TGTGCCAGCAGATCCGTAGGGGCTGGAGAGACCCAGTACTTC. Its translation is CASRSVGAGETQYF.

This chain connects TRBV9 to TRBJ1-1; 9 nucleotides match TRBD1. The CDR3 totals 18 residues. Germline CDR1 and CDR2: SGDLS and YYNGEE. After removal of 3 bases from V and 0 bases from J, the junction contained 12 bases not matched to a gene. CDR3 sequence reads: CASSAKTGGGPLNTEAFF. CDR3 coding DNA: TGTGCCAGCAGCGCCAAGACAGGGGGTGGTCCTTTGAACACTGAAGCTTTCTTT.

The J gene is TRBJ2-1, the V gene TRBV11-2; 14 bases fit TRBD2. Unmatched junction bases numbered 8, after V lost 4 bases and J lost 9 bases. The germline CDR1 and CDR2 sequences are SGHAT and FQNNGV. The CDR3 runs 16 residues. This CDR3 is CASSSRTSGGFVEQFF. The DNA for the CDR3 is TGTGCCAGCAGCTCCCGGACTAGCGGGGGGTTCGTTGAGCAGTTCTTC. The full variable domain, its missing parts supplied by reference TRBV11-2 and TRBJ2-1, is EAGVAQSPRYKIIEKRQSVAFWCNPISGHATLYWYQQILGQGPKLLIQFQNNGVVDDSQLPKDRFSAERLKGVDSTLKIQPAKLEDSAVYLCASSSRTSGGFVEQFFGPGTRLTVL.

This chain joins TRBV6-5 and TRBJ1-1, with 7 bases matching TRBD1. In germline, CDR1 is MNHEY, CDR2 SVGAGI. The CDR3 contains 15 residues. The J segment lost 0 bases and the V segment lost 4 bases, leaving 5 bases of the junction unmatched. CDR3 sequence reads: CASSWQGDLNTEAFF. The CDR3 DNA sequence: TGTGCCAGCAGTTGGCAGGGGGACCTGAACACTGAAGCTTTCTTT.

The chain joins TRBV7-9 to TRBJ1-5; TRBD1 agrees at 7 bases. The CDR3 totals 15 residues. The V gene end was trimmed by 5 bases and the J gene end by 2 bases; junction bases not matched to a gene: 6. Germline values: CDR1 SEHNR, CDR2 FQNEAQ (reference sequence). The CDR3 region has the DNA TGTGCCAGCAGCATTACAGGGGTGGGCAATCAGCCCCAGCATTTT. Translating it yields CASSITGVGNQPQHF.

The chain has TRBV3-1 (or the pseudogene TRBV3-2) and TRBJ2-1; D is ambiguous. Looked up from germline, CDR1 is LGHDT and CDR2 is YNNKEL (reference sequence). V lost 0 bases and J 0 bases, leaving 3 bases between the germline ends. The CDR3 length is 14 residues. The CDR3: CASSQDFSYNEQFF. In DNA form, the CDR3 reads TGTGCCAGCAGCCAAGACTTCTCCTACAATGAGCAGTTCTTC.

This chain joins TRBV27 and TRBJ2-3; 13 bases are shared with TRBD2. The CDR3 runs to 14 residues. The V and J ends lost 6 bases and 4 bases, in that order; junction bases with no gene match: 1. The V gene's germline CDR1 is MNHEY and CDR2 SMNVEV (reference sequence). The CDR3 loop reads CASRGTSGADTQYF. CDR3 DNA: TGTGCCAGCAGGGGGACTAGCGGGGCAGATACGCAGTATTTT.

J is TRBJ2-3 and V is TRBV2; 9 bases map to TRBD1. Germline CDR1 reads SNHLY; CDR2 reads FYNNEI. The CDR3 consists of 13 residues. After removal of 7 bases from V and 7 bases from J, the junction contained 6 bases not matched to a gene. The CDR3 DNA follows: TGTGCCAGCAACGGACAGGGGTTGAATACGCAGTATTTT. As protein: CASNGQGLNTQYF. The variable domain in full, with the rest retrieved from reference TRBV2 and TRBJ2-3, is EPEVTQTPSHQVTQMGQEVILRCVPISNHLYFYWYRQILGQKVEFLVSFYNNEISEKSEIFDDQFSVERPDGSNFTLKIRSTKLEDSAMYFCASNGQGLNTQYFGPGTRLTVL.

The chain links TRBV6-5 to TRBJ2-3; 7 nucleotides agree with TRBD1. Germline V gene sequence: CDR1 MNHEY, CDR2 SVGAGI. The V gene end was trimmed by 4 bases and the J gene end by 0 bases; junction bases not matched to a gene: 1. There are 14 residues in the CDR3. The CDR3 protein is CASSSTGSTDTQYF. CDR3 in DNA: TGTGCCAGCAGTTCGACAGGGAGCACAGATACGCAGTATTTT.

This chain uses TRBV13 with TRBJ1-1, with 9 bases identical to TRBD1. Germline V gives CDR1 PRHDT, CDR2 FYEKMQ (reference sequence). The length of the CDR3 is 13 residues. After removal of 6 bases from V and 4 bases from J, the junction contained 3 bases not matched to a gene. CDR3 amino acids: CASSPTGGTEAFF. As DNA, the CDR3 is TGTGCCAGCAGTCCGACAGGGGGCACTGAAGCTTTCTTT.

The rearrangement links TRBV9 to TRBJ1-1, with D unclear. From germline, CDR1 is SGDLS and CDR2 YYNGEE. Deletions cut 2 bases from V and 0 bases from J, with 11 bases between. The CDR3 runs 15 residues. CDR3 region: CASSVGVVMNTEAFF. The CDR3 bases are TGTGCCAGCAGCGTTGGAGTGGTTATGAACACTGAAGCTTTCTTT.